The entry below describes one T cell receptor beta chain. Its antigen remains unidentified. There are no base qualities to consult, and no much larger clone falls within one base. This sample was taken from a study of control samples from healthy donors and cancer patients (TCRdb year 2020). To prepare the library, the immunoSEQ multiplex PCR assay was applied. This is the immuneACCESS table as TCRdb keeps it, with only in-frame sequences that have V and J called. A part of the clones is gone; compared with another copy, unresolved V genes explain less than half, and the rest is unexplained. The sample records some 120,000 clones, 89% of which are singletons. The ten largest clones add up to about 40% of the sample. Taken from the germline V gene, the CDR1 and CDR2 loops are SGHTS and YDEGEE. The trim is 4 bases for V and 3 bases for J, with a gap of 10 bases between the germline ends. The CDR3 sequence holds 13 residues, the cysteine and phenylalanine included. Only the CDR3 DNA stays, 39 bases, in frame from base 1.

Here the chain combines TRBV5-8 and TRBJ1-2, with a weak D call of TRBD1 (6 bases match). The sequenced sample consisted of blood. The TCR originated in a man aged 50-59 years in good health. The CDR3 corresponds to CASSDRQDYGYTF. The DNA sequence is TGTGCCAGCAGCGATAGACAGGACTATGGCTACACCTTC.